This T cell receptor beta chain was captured by sequencing in a study of graft-versus-host responses after intestinal transplantation listed by TCRdb under 2021. For the wider study: The transplants that recipients got were multivisceral, liver-intestinal, or isolated intestinal. Of the 20 to 25 intestinal transplant recipients enrolled in the cohort, one of whom was a retransplant, a few patients without pretransplant specimens were excluded. Donor T cell macrochimerism was defined as a peak of at least 4% donor T cells among recipient peripheral blood mononuclear cells. Graft-versus-host and host-versus-graft alloreactive T cell clones were tracked in the graft, circulation and bone marrow after intestinal transplantation using bulk TCR-beta CDR3 sequencing. Instead of going to the commercial service, samples from a few later patients were sequenced in-house on an Illumina MiSeq and processed with MiXCR. To identify alloreactive clones, pre-transplant mixed lymphocyte reaction products were sequenced and then compared with unstimulated pre-transplant donor and recipient T cells. All recipients received anti-thymocyte globulin induction followed by maintenance tacrolimus and steroids for around three years.

The time point label, as the study defines it: cells obtained before transplantation from donor or recipient. CD3+CD4+ and CD3+CD8+ populations were FACS-sorted from unstimulated pre-transplant donor and recipient cells taken from spleen or lymph nodes. Details on this clone: It lacks a known antigen. Per-base quality was not reported, and no clone a single base away is much larger than it.

Results and caveats for the whole study, not just this receptor: Conclusions were limited by the relatively low number and heterogeneity of intestinal transplant patients. Peak levels of circulating GvH clones were associated with declines in HvG clones early after transplant. GvH clones turned up in recipient bone marrow, with some appearing earlier in ileal mucosa or blood, a pattern consistent with an intestinal mucosal origin. High GvH to HvG T cell clonal ratios were observed in the allografts of patients with donor T cell macrochimerism.

To prepare the library, the immunoSEQ multiplex PCR assay was applied. For most patients, genomic DNA was isolated using the Qiagen DNeasy Blood and Tissue Kit and was shipped frozen to Adaptive Biotechnologies for TCR sequencing. Adaptive Biotechnologies carried out high-throughput TCR-beta CDR3 sequencing of genomic DNA for most patients. The authors' analysis ran thus. TCR sequencing data were retrieved from Adaptive's ImmunoSEQ software for 18 patients, whereas three other patients were processed with MiXCR and VDJtools. To correct CD4 versus CD8 sorting errors, sequences present in both subsets at a frequency ratio below 5:1 were removed. CDR3 nucleotide sequences shared between donor and recipient were removed because their origin could not be assigned. At least 2-fold expansion over unstimulated cells and a minimum CFSE-low frequency of 0.002% (template counts) or 0.001% (read counts) were required for clones to be classified as alloreactive. Clones were considered mappable if detected in sequenced pre-transplant spleen, lymph node, or MLR CFSE-low populations of the donor or recipient. The cumulative frequency of alloreactive clones was calculated as a percentage of all sequences, weighted by copy number. In TCRdb, the immuneACCESS table is reduced to in-frame sequences with V and J assigned. These tables do not hold every clone; where another copy was compared, an unresolved V gene accounts for under half, and the others remain unexplained. V and J calls and clone size are copied from that table; D and trimming were computed from the DNA. The sample records tens of thousands of clones, 85% to 95% of which are singletons. Approximately 2% of the sample lies in the top ten.

This specimen was unstimulated CD8+ T cells sorted from spleen or lymph node cells, taken before intestinal transplant. This TCR came from a human donor who received an intestinal transplant.

CDR3 reads: CASSLTSGTGELYGPYNEQFF. The DNA reads TGTGCCAGCAGCTTAACCAGCGGGACAGGGGAATTGTACGGCCCGTACAATGAGCAGTTCTTC. The rearrangement joined TRBV7-8 to TRBJ2-1, with 10 bases in between that match TRBD1. From the germline V gene, CDR1 is SGHVS and CDR2 is FQNEAQ. For this chain, trimming is 2 bases at the V end and 4 bases at the J end, and the number of junction bases without a gene match is 20. The CDR3 sequence holds 21 residues, the cysteine and phenylalanine included. Of the read, only the CDR3 DNA is kept; its 63 bases are in frame from base 1.